These 20 T cell receptor beta chains were all obtained from the same sample, sequenced in a study of T cell changes during pregnancy in multiple sclerosis. Libraries were prepared by immunoSEQ multiplex PCR; TCRdb keeps only in-frame clonotypes and omits some of them. The table lists approximately 43,000 clones, about 94% of them singletons. This sample comprised CD8+ T cells from peripheral blood mononuclear cells, obtained after pregnancy. The receptors derive from a female donor with multiple sclerosis, enrolled in a pregnancy study.

A word on this clone: The same CDR3 is also encoded by other DNA sequences in this sample. The chain combines TRBV7-2 with TRBJ2-1; D perhaps matches TRBD1 (6 bases). The CDR3 totals 13 residues. CDR1 is SGHTA, CDR2 FQGNSA, per germline. The ends were cut back, 1 base at V and 6 bases at J, with 7 bases in the middle. Written as DNA, the CDR3 is TGTGCCAGCAGCTTAGGAGGGGGCAATGAGCAGTTCTTC. Residues: CASSLGGGNEQFF.

The V and J genes are TRBV27 and TRBJ2-7; 7 bases align to TRBD2. CDR3 length equals 15 residues. Looked up from germline, CDR1 is MNHEY and CDR2 is SMNVEV (reference sequence). The V segment lost 5 bases and the J segment 0 bases; nucleotides outside the gene matches: 7. The CDR3: CASSGGTNPSYEQYF. In DNA, the CDR3 is TGTGCCAGCAGTGGCGGGACTAACCCCTCCTACGAGCAGTACTTC.

The CDR3 DNA sequence: TGTGCCACCAGGTCGGGAGGGGACCCCTACGAGCAGTACTTC. Its protein is CATRSGGDPYEQYF. The gene calls are TRBV15 and TRBJ2-7; 8 nucleotides agree with TRBD2. Trimming at V came to 6 bases and at J to 2 bases, leaving 6 bases not matched to a gene. The CDR3 runs 14 residues. Germline-derived CDR1 and CDR2 are LNHNV and YYDKDF (reference sequence).

This clone was seen only once. The chain combines TRBV19 with TRBJ2-3; TRBD1 matches at 10 bases. This CDR3 comprises 20 residues. The germline V gene has CDR1 LNHDA and CDR2 SQIVND (reference sequence). V shed 3 bases and J 4 bases; nucleotides not matched to a gene: 19. Here the CDR3 reads CASSIQEVFRDRGLADTQYF. The CDR3 nucleotides are TGTGCCAGTAGTATTCAGGAAGTATTCCGGGACAGGGGTTTGGCAGATACGCAGTATTTT.

Here the CDR3 reads CASSERNLRGGLNNEQFF. CDR3 in DNA: TGTGCCAGCAGTGAAAGGAACTTGCGGGGGGGCTTAAACAATGAGCAGTTCTTC. This chain joins TRBV2 and TRBJ2-1; 9 nucleotides line up with TRBD2. The CDR3 runs 18 residues. CDR1 SNHLY and CDR2 FYNNEI come from the germline V gene. V dropped 2 bases and J dropped 5; count of bases not matched to a gene: 13.

On this clone: Mismatch with germline at one junction end may stem from a read error. The chain combines TRBV7-7 with TRBJ1-4; D is perhaps TRBD1 (6 bases). The CDR3 spans 17 residues. Germline V gene data show CDR1 as SSHAT and CDR2 as FNYEAQ (reference sequence). The CDR3 region has the DNA TGTGCCAGCAACTTAGGAGGAGGTAAGGCAGGGGATGAAAAACTGTTTTTT. Its protein product is CASNLGGGKAGDEKLFF.

V is TRBV19 and J is TRBJ2-1; 9 bases are shared with TRBD2. Per germline, CDR1 LNHDA and CDR2 SQIVND (reference sequence). V shed 4 bases, J shed 7 bases, and the junction held 5 bases outside the gene matches. The CDR3 is 14 residues long. The CDR3, as DNA: TGTGCCAGTAGTAGTCCTAGCGGGGCGAATGAGCAGTTCTTC. Residues: CASSSPSGANEQFF. Combining the CDR3 with reference TRBV19 and TRBJ2-1 gives the whole variable domain DGGITQSPKYLFRKEGQNVTLSCEQNLNHDAMYWYRQDPGQGLRLIYYSQIVNDFQKGDIAEGYSVSREKKESFPLTVTSAQKNPTAFYLCASSSPSGANEQFFGPGTRLTVL.

J is TRBJ2-5 and V is TRBV10-3, with TRBD1 matching over 8 bases. Germline V gene lookup returns CDR1 ENHRY and CDR2 SYGVKD. Trimming removed 5 bases from V and 2 bases from J; junction bases left unmatched: 4. This CDR3 contains 14 residues. The CDR3 DNA is TGTGCCATCAGTCGCAGGGGGCCACAAGAGACCCAGTACTTC. Its translation is CAISRRGPQETQYF.

This sequence joins TRBV7-9 and TRBJ1-5; 8 bases are a match to TRBD1. This CDR3 has 15 amino acids. Germline V CDR1 and CDR2: SEHNR, FQNEAQ (reference sequence). J gave up 4 bases and V 5 bases, and 7 bases lay outside the gene matches. The CDR3 reads CASSPGQGGNQPQHF. CDR3 bases: TGTGCCAGCAGCCCAGGACAGGGAGGTAATCAGCCCCAGCATTTT.

The genes are TRBV7-9 and TRBJ2-1; D might be TRBD2 (6 bases). V lost 1 base to trimming and J lost 16 bases, with 14 bases between them. Per germline, CDR1 SEHNR and CDR2 FQNEAQ (reference sequence). The CDR3 totals 12 residues. DNA of the CDR3: TGTGCCAGCAGCTTAGGGGACTCTTTATCTTTCTTC. Translation: CASSLGDSLSFF.

This chain connects TRBV18 to TRBJ2-2, with D perhaps matching TRBD2 (5 bases). V lost 6 bases, J lost 0 bases, and 11 bases lay in between. The CDR3 length is 15 residues. Germline assignment: CDR1 KGHSH and CDR2 LQKENI. This CDR3 reads CASSQRSSNTGELFF. CDR3 nucleotide sequence: TGTGCCAGCTCGCAGCGGAGCTCGAACACCGGGGAGCTGTTTTTT.

V and J are TRBV19 and TRBJ1-3; D is unresolved. This CDR3 region has 15 residues. Trimming removed 10 bases from V and 0 bases from J, with 16 bases in between. Looked up from germline, CDR1 is LNHDA and CDR2 is SQIVND (reference sequence). The CDR3 sequence is CATAPLGFSGNTIYF. As DNA, the CDR3 is TGTGCCACCGCACCCCTGGGCTTCTCTGGAAACACCATATATTTT.

This sequence joins TRBV19 and TRBJ2-1; no reliable D call. Germline CDR1 and CDR2: LNHDA and SQIVND (reference sequence). V was clipped by 7 bases and J by 5 bases, with 24 bases between them. The CDR3 loop spans 17 amino acids. CDR3 protein: CASINNPGSQSNNEQFF. DNA for the CDR3: TGTGCCAGTATCAACAATCCCGGGTCTCAATCAAACAATGAGCAGTTCTTC.

CDR3: CASSWRTASYEQYF. The DNA for the CDR3 is TGTGCCAGCAGCTGGCGGACAGCCTCCTACGAGCAGTACTTC. The V gene is TRBV7-8, the J gene TRBJ2-7, with TRBD1 as a possible D gene (6 bases). Trimming took 4 bases from V and 0 from J, leaving 10 bases between them. The CDR3 sequence is 14 residues long. Germline V gene sequence: CDR1 SGHVS, CDR2 FQNEAQ.

This rearrangement joins TRBV11-1 to TRBJ1-1, with 7 bases matching TRBD1. This CDR3 has 15 amino acids. Germline loops: CDR1 SGHAT, CDR2 FQDESV (reference sequence). V trimming: 3 bases; J trimming: 4 bases; junction bases outside the gene matches: 8. The chain's CDR3 is CASSFTYRGGTEAFF. The CDR3 DNA follows: TGTGCCAGCAGCTTTACGTACAGGGGCGGCACTGAAGCTTTCTTT.

This clone was detected once. This rearrangement joins TRBV2 to TRBJ2-1, with D possibly being TRBD2 (6 bases). The CDR3 sequence is 13 residues long. CDR1 is SNHLY and CDR2 is FYNNEI in the germline V gene. With 1 base removed from V and 8 bases from J, the gap between germline ends came to 9 bases. CDR3: CASSEGGEDEQFF. The CDR3 DNA follows: TGTGCCAGCAGTGAAGGTGGGGAGGATGAGCAGTTCTTC.

The chain links TRBV4-3 to TRBJ2-7; TRBD1 agrees at 9 bases. Losses at the gene ends were 4 bases for V and 7 bases for J; bases not matched to a gene: 8. CDR3 length: 14 amino acids. Germline V gene data show CDR1 as LGHNA and CDR2 as YSLEER. For the CDR3, the DNA is TGCGCCAGCAGCCCGGTGGGACAGGGAGGGGAGCAGTACTTC. Translating it yields CASSPVGQGGEQYF.

This chain links TRBV9 with TRBJ1-6, with 9 nucleotides matching TRBD1. The CDR3 contains 15 residues. V shed 3 bases and J 9 bases; nucleotides not matched to a gene: 7. The germline V gene encodes CDR1 SGDLS and CDR2 YYNGEE. The CDR3 here is CASSEPTGGSSPLHF. The CDR3, as DNA: TGTGCCAGCAGCGAACCGACAGGGGGTTCTTCACCCCTCCACTTT.

The V gene is TRBV9, the J gene TRBJ2-7; 9 nucleotides match TRBD1. Germline loops: CDR1 SGDLS, CDR2 YYNGEE. V lost 3 bases to trimming and J lost 1 base; unmatched junction nucleotides: 11. The CDR3 covers 17 residues. The CDR3 loop reads CASSALPGTGRSYEQYF. The CDR3 DNA is TGTGCCAGCAGCGCCCTGCCGGGGACAGGGAGATCCTACGAGCAGTACTTC.

J is TRBJ2-5 and V is TRBV9; D is unclear. Trimming took off 0 bases at V and 2 bases at J, with 8 bases between the two ends. CDR1 and CDR2 from the germline V gene are SGDLS and YYNGEE. The CDR3 covers 14 residues. The CDR3 region is CASSVAGNQETQYF. The CDR3 bases are TGTGCCAGCAGCGTAGCAGGCAATCAAGAGACCCAGTACTTC.